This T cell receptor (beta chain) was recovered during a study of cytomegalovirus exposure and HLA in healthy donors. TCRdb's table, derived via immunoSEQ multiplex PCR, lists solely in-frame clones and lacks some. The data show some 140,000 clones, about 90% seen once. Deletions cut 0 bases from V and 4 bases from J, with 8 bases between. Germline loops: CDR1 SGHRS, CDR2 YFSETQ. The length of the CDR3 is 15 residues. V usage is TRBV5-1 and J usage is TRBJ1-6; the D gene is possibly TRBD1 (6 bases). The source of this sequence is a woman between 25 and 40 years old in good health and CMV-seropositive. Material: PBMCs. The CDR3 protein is CASSLEGGYNSPLHF. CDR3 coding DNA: TGCGCCAGCAGCTTGGAGGGGGGGTATAATTCACCCCTCCACTTT.